A selection of T cell receptor beta chains follows, all from one sample in a study of regulatory T cells in long-lasting Graves disease. TCRdb reprocessed the multiplex PCR reads with MiXCR, giving one entry per CDR3 protein. The repertoire holds some 490,000 distinct CDR3 sequences, with approximately 12% as singletons. This sample also appeared in a second study, on T cells in Graves' hyperthyroidism and ophthalmopathy.

Sequencing used peripheral blood mononuclear cells (PBMCs), obtained at new diagnosis, from a patient treated with antithyroid drugs. The receptors here all came from a woman aged 25 to 39 with Graves disease. Each CDR3 is given with its conserved first and last residue. Each record gives: J gene, clone size, V gene, D gene, CDR3 protein, CDR3 DNA. A D gene is named only where the DNA matches it firmly. The size field is filled for only some rows; it gives once, few, many or a size class.

>TRBJ2-7|few|TRBV20-1|TRBD2
CSAISGVAGSYEQYF
TGCAGTGCTATCAGTGGGGTAGCGGGTTCCTACGAGCAGTACTTC
>TRBJ2-1|many|TRBV19|NA
CASSMPGLNEQFF
TGTGCCAGTAGTATGCCGGGACTCAATGAGCAGTTCTTC
>TRBJ2-7|many|TRBV7-8|TRBD1
CASSVQGAFYEQYF
TGTGCCAGCAGCGTACAGGGGGCGTTTTACGAGCAGTACTTC
>TRBJ2-7|many|TRBV28|TRBD1
CATSPDRAMREQYF
TGTGCCACCAGCCCGGACAGGGCGATGAGGGAGCAGTACTTC
>TRBJ1-6|few|TRBV2|NA
CASSLHRQYNSPLHF
TGTGCCAGCAGTTTGCATCGGCAGTATAATTCACCCCTCCACTTT
>TRBJ2-1|many|TRBV19|TRBD2
CASKVGQASGDNEQFF
TGTGCCAGTAAAGTTGGTCAGGCTAGCGGGGACAATGAGCAGTTCTTC
>TRBJ2-7|NA|TRBV15|NA
CATSSDYEQYF
TGTGCCACCAGCAGTGATTACGAGCAGTACTTC
>TRBJ1-5|many|TRBV27|TRBD1
CASSLQLGQGRGRGQPQHF
TGTGCCAGCAGTTTACAACTGGGACAGGGTCGAGGTAGGGGTCAGCCCCAGCATTTT
>TRBJ2-3|few|TRBV4-1|TRBD2
CASSQDPLSGRPTDTQYF
TGCGCCAGCAGCCAAGACCCGTTAAGCGGGAGGCCCACAGATACGCAGTATTTT
>TRBJ2-5|NA|TRBV10-3|NA
CAISLRADEETQYF
TGTGCCATCAGTCTAAGGGCAGACGAGGAGACCCAGTACTTC
>TRBJ1-1|NA|TRBV20-1|NA
CSASYTEAFF
TGCAGTGCTAGTTACACTGAAGCTTTCTTT
>TRBJ2-2|many|TRBV5-1|NA
CASSFQRNTGELFF
TGCGCCAGCAGCTTTCAGCGAAACACCGGGGAGCTGTTTTTT
>TRBJ2-7|few|TRBV11-3|TRBD2
CASSPWTSGTYEQYF
TGTGCCAGCAGCCCCTGGACTAGCGGAACCTACGAGCAGTACTTC
>TRBJ2-7|NA|TRBV7-9|TRBD2
CASSFSGDHYEQYF
TGTGCCAGCAGCTTTAGCGGGGATCACTACGAGCAGTACTTC
>TRBJ1-2|many|TRBV28|NA
CASSPTGLDVGGYTF
TGTGCCAGCAGTCCAACGGGCCTAGATGTGGGTGGCTACACCTTC
>TRBJ2-2|many|TRBV30|TRBD1
CAWTQGSAGELFF
TGTGCCTGGACACAGGGGTCGGCCGGGGAGCTGTTTTTT
>TRBJ2-5|many|TRBV29-1|NA
CSVGGGGRVETQYF
TGCAGCGTTGGGGGGGGCGGGCGCGTCGAGACCCAGTACTTC
>TRBJ1-5|many|TRBV29-1|NA
CSVGGGRGSNQPQHF
TGCAGCGTTGGGGGTGGAAGGGGTAGCAATCAGCCCCAGCATTTT
>TRBJ2-5|NA|TRBV27|NA
CASSLFLTETQYF
TGTGCCAGCAGTTTATTCCTTACAGAGACCCAGTACTTC
>TRBJ1-2|few|TRBV19|TRBD1
CASSGTGLGYGYTF
TGTGCCAGTAGTGGGACAGGGTTGGGCTATGGCTACACCTTC
>TRBJ2-7|NA|TRBV6-2/TRBV6-3|NA
CASNKGRIGVKGDEQYF
TGTGCCAGCAACAAGGGGCGGATTGGGGTAAAGGGCGACGAGCAGTACTTC
>TRBJ1-2|few|TRBV2|NA
CASSEETSSYSNQGYTF
TGTGCCAGCAGTGAAGAAACATCATCCTACTCTAATCAGGGCTACACCTTC
>TRBJ1-1|NA|TRBV5-1|NA
CASSSKGGMGTEAFF
TGCGCCAGCAGCTCCAAAGGGGGTATGGGCACTGAAGCTTTCTTT
>TRBJ2-2|many|TRBV15|TRBD2
CATSRILAGYIGTGELFF
TGTGCCACCAGCAGGATCCTAGCGGGATACATAGGGACCGGGGAGCTGTTTTTT
>TRBJ2-3|many|TRBV27|NA
CASFAREGDTQYF
TGTGCCAGCTTTGCGCGGGAAGGAGATACGCAGTATTTT
>TRBJ2-1|many|TRBV20-1|NA
CSAGYTVEQFF
TGCAGTGCTGGTTATACTGTGGAGCAGTTCTTC
>TRBJ2-7|many|TRBV18|NA
CASSPAVRTYEQYF
TGTGCCAGCTCACCAGCAGTGCGAACCTACGAGCAGTACTTC
>TRBJ2-2|many|TRBV28|TRBD1
CASSGTGFSGELFF
TGTGCCAGCAGTGGGACAGGGTTCTCCGGGGAGCTGTTTTTT
>TRBJ2-5|many|TRBV3-1|NA
CASSSLDSGWETQYF
TGTGCCAGCAGCAGTTTGGATAGCGGTTGGGAGACCCAGTACTTC
>TRBJ2-3|many|TRBV12-3/TRBV12-4|NA
CASSLISGDTQYF
TGTGCCAGCAGTTTAATTTCTGGGGATACGCAGTATTTT
>TRBJ2-6|many|TRBV28|NA
CATGTSGANVLTF
TGTGCCACTGGGACCTCTGGGGCCAACGTCCTGACTTTC
>TRBJ1-4|many|TRBV5-1|TRBD1
CASSLAGTGDEKLFF
TGCGCCAGCAGCTTGGCCGGGACAGGGGACGAAAAACTGTTTTTT
>TRBJ2-3|few|TRBV27|NA
CASTTYRTRDTQYF
TGTGCCAGCACCACCTACAGGACAAGGGATACGCAGTATTTT
>TRBJ1-1|many|TRBV6-1|NA
CASRHRVWTEAFF
TGTGCCAGCAGACACAGGGTATGGACTGAAGCTTTCTTT
>TRBJ2-2|many|TRBV5-1|NA
CASSRPGTNTGELFF
TGCGCCAGCAGCCGACCGGGAACGAACACCGGGGAGCTGTTTTTT
>TRBJ2-1|NA|TRBV3-1|TRBD2
CASSQVGSGIENEQFF
TGTGCCAGCAGCCAAGTAGGTAGCGGGATAGAAAATGAGCAGTTCTTC
>TRBJ2-5|many|TRBV2|TRBD1
CASQRTGIGTQYF
TGTGCCAGCCAACGGACAGGGATTGGGACCCAGTACTTC
>TRBJ2-3|many|TRBV30|NA
CAWSVEGWADTQYF
TGTGCCTGGAGTGTGGAAGGGTGGGCAGATACGCAGTATTTT
>TRBJ2-3|few|TRBV9|TRBD2
CASSMYSGSVTDTQYF
TGTGCCAGCAGCATGTATAGCGGGAGTGTCACAGATACGCAGTATTTT
>TRBJ1-2|many|TRBV27|TRBD1
CASSDYPGGSGYTF
TGTGCCAGCAGTGACTATCCAGGGGGCTCTGGCTACACCTTC
>TRBJ2-3|many|TRBV6-2/TRBV6-3|NA
CASSEAGPTDTQYF
TGTGCCAGCAGTGAAGCCGGACCCACAGATACGCAGTATTTT
>TRBJ1-4|few|TRBV5-6|NA
CASEGGTGEKLFF
TGTGCCAGCGAGGGGGGGACTGGTGAAAAACTGTTTTTT
>TRBJ2-5|NA|TRBV4-3|TRBD2
CASSQTLAGETQCF
TGCGCCAGCAGCCAGACCCTAGCGGGAGAGACCCAGTGCTTC
>TRBJ2-2|many|TRBV4-1|TRBD2
CASSQALLAGAQGELFF
TGCGCCAGCAGCCAAGCATTGCTAGCGGGGGCCCAAGGGGAGCTGTTTTTT
>TRBJ1-2|many|TRBV4-3|NA
CASSQVTGANGYTF
TGCGCCAGCAGCCAAGTGACGGGGGCCAATGGCTACACCTTC
>TRBJ2-7|NA|TRBV19|NA
CASNMGGAGYEQYF
TGTGCCAGTAACATGGGGGGAGCTGGATACGAGCAGTACTTC
>TRBJ1-2|NA|TRBV20-1|TRBD1
CSARGQGGFYGYTF
TGCAGTGCTAGGGGGCAGGGGGGATTCTATGGCTACACCTTC
>TRBJ1-1|many|TRBV12-3/TRBV12-4|TRBD1
CASSRARAGGTEAFF
TGTGCCAGCAGTCGAGCACGGGCAGGGGGCACTGAAGCTTTCTTT
>TRBJ2-1|NA|TRBV7-2|NA
CASSHGPGGDVEQFF
TGTGCCAGCAGCCATGGGCCAGGGGGGGATGTCGAGCAGTTCTTC
>TRBJ2-2|many|TRBV20-1|NA
CSAREARTGGTGELFF
TGCAGTGCTAGAGAAGCAAGAACAGGTGGGACCGGGGAGCTGTTTTTT
>TRBJ2-2|many|TRBV6-1|NA
CASSLARPSNTGELFF
TGTGCCAGCAGTCTAGCGCGACCTTCGAACACCGGGGAGCTGTTTTTT